This T cell receptor (delta chain) was sequenced in a study of gammadelta T cells in human blood. Points from the study as a whole: Microbial exposure reportedly appeared to drive polyclonal expansion of innate gamma-delta T cells right after birth.

CDR3 size: 15 residues. V lost 1 base and J lost 3, with 11 bases in between. Germline CDR1 GEAIGNYY, CDR2 EKD. This clone was detected a few times. Its antigen remains unidentified. TCRdb re-analyzed the RT-PCR reads via CATT. The repertoire consists of fewer than 300 delta-chain clones, with about 25% occurring once and the leading ten covering 88%. The V call is TRDV2, the J call TRDJ2; D gene ambiguous. What was sequenced was Vgamma9Vdelta2 gamma-delta T cells from adult blood. The sequence was collected from a human donor. CDR3 sequence (DNA): TGTGCCTGTGACACAGTGGGAGCTATGACAGCACAACTCTTCTTT. As protein: CACDTVGAMTAQLFF.